This T cell receptor beta chain was profiled in a study of regulatory T cells in long-lasting Graves disease. Whole-study context: Treatment with antithyroid drugs for over 5 years, together with positive TSH receptor antibodies, meant persistent Graves' disease.

Building the TCR beta libraries relied on iRepertoire HTBI primers, and CDR3 regions underwent Arm-PCR. TCRdb reprocessed the multiplex PCR reads with MiXCR, giving one entry per CDR3 protein. Of about 400,000 distinct CDR3 sequences listed, under 25% are singletons. As for time point: persistent/refractory GD, antithyroid drugs over 5 years with positive TRAb. Researchers made the TCR library from RNA that was extracted from PBMCs. The authors drew approximately 10 milliliters of peripheral blood into EDTA tubes. The TCR was taken from a female donor with Graves disease. This specimen consisted of peripheral blood mononuclear cells (PBMCs), obtained when the disease was refractory, from a patient treated with antithyroid drugs.

The CDR3, as DNA: TGCGCCAGCAGCTTGACCGGGACGGACAACACCATATATTTT. Its translation is CASSLTGTDNTIYF. The rearrangement links TRBV5-1 to TRBJ1-3, with D maybe TRBD1 (5 bases). The CDR3 is 14 residues long. The V gene lost 1 base and the J gene lost 7 bases, with 12 bases spanning the gap. Looked up from germline, CDR1 is SGHRS and CDR2 is YFSETQ.